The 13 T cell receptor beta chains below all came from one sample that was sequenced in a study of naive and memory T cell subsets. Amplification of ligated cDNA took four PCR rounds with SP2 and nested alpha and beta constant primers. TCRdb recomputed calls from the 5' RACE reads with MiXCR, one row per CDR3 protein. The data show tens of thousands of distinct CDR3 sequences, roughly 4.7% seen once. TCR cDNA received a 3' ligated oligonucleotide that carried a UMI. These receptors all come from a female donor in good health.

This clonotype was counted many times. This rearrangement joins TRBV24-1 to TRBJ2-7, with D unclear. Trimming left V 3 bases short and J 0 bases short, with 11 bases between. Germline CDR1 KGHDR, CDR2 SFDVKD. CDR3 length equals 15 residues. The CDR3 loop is CATSDGSSSSYEQYF. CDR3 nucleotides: TGTGCCACCAGTGATGGTAGTTCCAGCTCCTACGAGCAGTACTTC.

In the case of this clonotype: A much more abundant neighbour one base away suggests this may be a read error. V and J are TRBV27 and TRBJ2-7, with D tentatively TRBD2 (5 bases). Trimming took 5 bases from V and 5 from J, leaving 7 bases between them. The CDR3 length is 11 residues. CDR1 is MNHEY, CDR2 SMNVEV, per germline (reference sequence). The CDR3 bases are TGTGCCAGCAGTGTGGGAGACGAGCAGTACTTC. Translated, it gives CASSVGDEQYF.

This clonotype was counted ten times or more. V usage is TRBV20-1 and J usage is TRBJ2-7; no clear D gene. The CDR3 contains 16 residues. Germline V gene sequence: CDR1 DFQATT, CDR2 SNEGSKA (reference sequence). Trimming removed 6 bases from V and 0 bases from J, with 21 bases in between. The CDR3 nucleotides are TGCAGTGCCACACCCGCCACCCGCACGGTCTCCTACGAGCAGTACTTC. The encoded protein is CSATPATRTVSYEQYF.

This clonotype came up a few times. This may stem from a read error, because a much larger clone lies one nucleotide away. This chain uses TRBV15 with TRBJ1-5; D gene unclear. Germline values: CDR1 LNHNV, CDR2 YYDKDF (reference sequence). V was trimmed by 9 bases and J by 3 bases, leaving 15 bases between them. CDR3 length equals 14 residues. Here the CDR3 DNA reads TGTGCCACTAGTGGGTACATCTACAATCAGCCCCAGCATTTT. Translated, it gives CATSGYIYNQPQHF.

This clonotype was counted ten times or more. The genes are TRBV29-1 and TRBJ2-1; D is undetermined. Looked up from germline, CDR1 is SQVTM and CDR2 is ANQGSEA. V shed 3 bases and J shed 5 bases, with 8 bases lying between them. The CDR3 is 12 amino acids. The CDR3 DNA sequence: TGCAGCGTTGAGACCAGGAACAATGAGCAGTTCTTC. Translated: CSVETRNNEQFF.

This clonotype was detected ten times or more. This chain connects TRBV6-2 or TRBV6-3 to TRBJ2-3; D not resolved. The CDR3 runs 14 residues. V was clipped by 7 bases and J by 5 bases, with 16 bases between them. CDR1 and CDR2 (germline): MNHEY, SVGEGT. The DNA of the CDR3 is TGTGCCAGCACCTCCTCACATGGAAGAGATACGCAGTATTTT. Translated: CASTSSHGRDTQYF.

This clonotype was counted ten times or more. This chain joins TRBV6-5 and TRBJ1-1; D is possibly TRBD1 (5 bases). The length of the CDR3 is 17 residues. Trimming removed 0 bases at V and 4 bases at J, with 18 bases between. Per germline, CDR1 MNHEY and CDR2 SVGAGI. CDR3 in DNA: TGTGCCAGCAGTTACTCCGACTCCGAAGGGGCAGGCACTGAAGCTTTCTTT. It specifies CASSYSDSEGAGTEAFF.

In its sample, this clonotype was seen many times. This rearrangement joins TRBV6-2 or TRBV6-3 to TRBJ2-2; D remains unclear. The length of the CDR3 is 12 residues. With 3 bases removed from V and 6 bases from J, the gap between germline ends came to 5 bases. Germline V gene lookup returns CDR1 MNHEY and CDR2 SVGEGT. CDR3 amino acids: CASSYAAGELFF. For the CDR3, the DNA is TGTGCCAGCAGTTATGCGGCCGGGGAGCTGTTTTTT.

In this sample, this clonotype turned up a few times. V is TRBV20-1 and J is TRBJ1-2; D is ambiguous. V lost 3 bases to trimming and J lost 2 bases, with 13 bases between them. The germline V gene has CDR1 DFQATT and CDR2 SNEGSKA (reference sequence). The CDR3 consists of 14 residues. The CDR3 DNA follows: TGCAGTGCTAGCAGAGGCGTAGGGAACTATGGCTACACCTTC. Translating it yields CSASRGVGNYGYTF.

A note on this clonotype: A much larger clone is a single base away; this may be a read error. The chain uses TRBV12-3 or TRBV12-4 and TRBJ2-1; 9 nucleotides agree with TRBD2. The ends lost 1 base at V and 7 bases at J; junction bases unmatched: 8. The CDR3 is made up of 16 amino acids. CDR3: CASSLGASGIRNEQFF. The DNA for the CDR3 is TGTGCCAGCAGTTTAGGGGCTAGCGGGATCCGGAATGAGCAGTTCTTC.

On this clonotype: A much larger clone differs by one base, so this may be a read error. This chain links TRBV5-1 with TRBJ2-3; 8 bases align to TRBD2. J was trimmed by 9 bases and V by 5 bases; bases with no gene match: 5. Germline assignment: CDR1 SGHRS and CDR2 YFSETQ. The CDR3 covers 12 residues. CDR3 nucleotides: TGCGCCAGCAGAAGCGGGAGAGAGACGCAGTATTTT. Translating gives CASRSGRETQYF.

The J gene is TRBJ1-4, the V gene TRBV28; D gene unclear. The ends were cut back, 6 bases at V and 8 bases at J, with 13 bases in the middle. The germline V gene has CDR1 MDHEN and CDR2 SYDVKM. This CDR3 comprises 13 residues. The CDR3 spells CASSPREGEKLFF. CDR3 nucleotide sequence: TGTGCCAGCAGCCCCCGGGAGGGCGAAAAACTGTTTTTT.

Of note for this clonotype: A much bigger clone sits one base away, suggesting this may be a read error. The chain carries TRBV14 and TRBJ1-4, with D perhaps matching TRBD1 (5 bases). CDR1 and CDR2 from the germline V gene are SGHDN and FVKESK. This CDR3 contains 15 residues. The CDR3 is CASSQEGEGGEKLSF. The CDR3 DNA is TGTGCCAGCAGCCAAGAGGGAGAGGGAGGGGAAAAACTGTCTTTT.